This T cell receptor beta chain originates from a study of T cell changes during pregnancy in multiple sclerosis. The CDR3 totals 15 residues. Trimming at V came to 7 bases and at J to 6 bases, leaving 14 bases not matched to a gene. CDR1 is MNHEY and CDR2 is SMNVEV in the germline V gene (reference sequence). The repertoire was sequenced with immunoSEQ multiplex PCR; TCRdb's copy has only in-frame clones and lacks some. The sample records tens of thousands of clones, about 92% being singletons. The specimen comprised peripheral blood, sampled in the first trimester of pregnancy. The chain carries TRBV27 and TRBJ1-2; 7 nucleotides match TRBD1. The TCR originated in a female donor with multiple sclerosis, enrolled in a pregnancy study. The CDR3 sequence: CASTNLGQPHHGYTF. CDR3 DNA sequence: TGTGCCAGCACCAACTTGGGACAGCCACACCATGGCTACACCTTC.